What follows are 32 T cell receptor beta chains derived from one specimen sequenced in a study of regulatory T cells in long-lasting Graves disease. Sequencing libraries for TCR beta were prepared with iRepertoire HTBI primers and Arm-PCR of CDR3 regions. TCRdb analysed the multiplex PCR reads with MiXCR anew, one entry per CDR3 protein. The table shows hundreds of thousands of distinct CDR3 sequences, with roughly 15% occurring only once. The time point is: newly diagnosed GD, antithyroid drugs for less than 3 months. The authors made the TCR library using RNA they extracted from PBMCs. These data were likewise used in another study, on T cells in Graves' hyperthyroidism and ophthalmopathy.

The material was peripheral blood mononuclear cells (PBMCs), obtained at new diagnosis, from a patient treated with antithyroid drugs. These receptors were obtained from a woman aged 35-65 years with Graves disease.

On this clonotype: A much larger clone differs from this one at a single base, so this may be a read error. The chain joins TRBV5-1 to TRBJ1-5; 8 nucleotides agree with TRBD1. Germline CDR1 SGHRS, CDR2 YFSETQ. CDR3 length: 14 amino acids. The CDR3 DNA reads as TGCGCCAGCGGCTTGACAGGGGATGGTCAGCCCCAGCATTTT. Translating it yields CASGLTGDGQPQHF.

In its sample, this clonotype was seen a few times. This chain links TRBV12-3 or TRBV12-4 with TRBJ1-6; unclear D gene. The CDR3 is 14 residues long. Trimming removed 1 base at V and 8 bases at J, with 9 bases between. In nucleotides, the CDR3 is TGTGCCAGCAGTTTAGAGGGCTGGGATTCACCCCTCCACTTT. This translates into CASSLEGWDSPLHF.

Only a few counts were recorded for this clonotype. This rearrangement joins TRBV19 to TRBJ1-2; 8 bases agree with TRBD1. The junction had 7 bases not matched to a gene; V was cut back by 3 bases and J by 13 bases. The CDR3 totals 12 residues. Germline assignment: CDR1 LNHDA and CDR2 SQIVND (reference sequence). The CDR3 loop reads CASSMETGVCTF. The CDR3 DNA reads TGTGCCAGTAGTATGGAGACAGGGGTATGCACCTTC.

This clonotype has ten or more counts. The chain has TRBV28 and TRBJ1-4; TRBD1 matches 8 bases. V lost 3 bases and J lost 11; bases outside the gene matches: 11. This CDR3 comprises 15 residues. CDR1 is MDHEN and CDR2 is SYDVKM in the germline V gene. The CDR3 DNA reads TGTGCCAGCAGTTTCGGACAGGGACTTTTCGGGAAACTGTTTTTT. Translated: CASSFGQGLFGKLFF.

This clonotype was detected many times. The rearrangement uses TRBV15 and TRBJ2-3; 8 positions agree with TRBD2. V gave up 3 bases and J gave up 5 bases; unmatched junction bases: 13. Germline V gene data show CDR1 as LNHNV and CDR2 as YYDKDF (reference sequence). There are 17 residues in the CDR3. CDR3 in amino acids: CATSSPSRGEGRDTQYF. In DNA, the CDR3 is TGTGCCACCAGCAGTCCCTCGCGGGGGGAGGGCAGAGATACGCAGTATTTT.

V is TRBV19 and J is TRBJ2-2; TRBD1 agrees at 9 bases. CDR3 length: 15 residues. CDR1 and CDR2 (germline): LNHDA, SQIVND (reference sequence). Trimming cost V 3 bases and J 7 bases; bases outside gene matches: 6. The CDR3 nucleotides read TGTGCCAGTAGTATCAGAGGACAGGGGATCGGGGAGCTGTTTTTT. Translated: CASSIRGQGIGELFF.

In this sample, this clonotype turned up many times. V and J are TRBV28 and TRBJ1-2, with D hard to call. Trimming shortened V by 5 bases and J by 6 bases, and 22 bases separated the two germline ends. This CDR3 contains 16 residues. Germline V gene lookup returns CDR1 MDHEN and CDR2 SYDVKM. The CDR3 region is CASSIPAGGVFNGYTF. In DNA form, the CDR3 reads TGTGCCAGCAGTATCCCTGCCGGCGGAGTATTTAATGGCTACACCTTC.

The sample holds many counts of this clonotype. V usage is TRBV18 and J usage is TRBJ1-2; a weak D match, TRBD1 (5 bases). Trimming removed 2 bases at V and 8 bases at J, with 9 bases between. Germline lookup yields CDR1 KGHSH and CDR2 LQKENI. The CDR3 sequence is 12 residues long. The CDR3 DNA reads TGTGCCAGCTCACCAGAAGGGGACGGCTACACCTTC. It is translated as CASSPEGDGYTF.

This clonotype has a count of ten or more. The CDR3 coding sequence is TGCGCCAGCAGCCTGATCGGCAGGGCGGTGTGGGAGACCCAGTACTTC. It translates to CASSLIGRAVWETQYF. The chain is built from TRBV5-1 and TRBJ2-5; tentative D call: TRBD1 (5 bases). V shed 4 bases and J shed 5 bases, with 21 bases lying between them. Germline V gene data show CDR1 as SGHRS and CDR2 as YFSETQ. This CDR3 has 16 residues.

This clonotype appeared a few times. This CDR3 is CASSNRTHYKQPQHF. As DNA, the CDR3 is TGTGCCAGCAGCAACCGGACCCACTACAAACAGCCCCAGCATTTT. The rearrangement joins TRBV5-6 to TRBJ1-5; D unresolved. The germline gives CDR1 SGHDT, CDR2 YYEEEE. V was clipped by 4 bases and J by 7 bases, with 18 bases between them. This CDR3 has 15 amino acids.

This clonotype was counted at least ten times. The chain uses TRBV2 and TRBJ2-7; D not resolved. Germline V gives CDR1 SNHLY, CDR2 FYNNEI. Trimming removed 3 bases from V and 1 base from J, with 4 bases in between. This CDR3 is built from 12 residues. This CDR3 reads CASSDHSYEQYF. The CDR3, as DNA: TGTGCCAGCAGTGACCATTCCTACGAGCAGTACTTC.

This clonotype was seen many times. CDR3 sequence: CASSPQIPSGGTEAFF. Here the CDR3 DNA reads TGTGCCAGCAGCCCCCAAATTCCCAGTGGGGGGACTGAAGCTTTCTTT. The chain is built from TRBV3-1 and TRBJ1-1, with a weak D call TRBD1 (5 bases). Trimming stripped 4 bases from V and 5 bases from J, with 20 bases between. Germline V gene sequence: CDR1 LGHDT, CDR2 YNNKEL (reference sequence). There are 16 residues in the CDR3.

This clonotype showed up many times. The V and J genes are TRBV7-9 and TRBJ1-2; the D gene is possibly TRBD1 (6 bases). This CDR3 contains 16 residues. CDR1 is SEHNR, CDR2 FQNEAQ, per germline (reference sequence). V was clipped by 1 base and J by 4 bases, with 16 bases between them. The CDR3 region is CASSLDWQEGVYGYTF. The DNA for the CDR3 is TGTGCCAGCAGCTTAGATTGGCAGGAGGGGGTCTATGGCTACACCTTC.

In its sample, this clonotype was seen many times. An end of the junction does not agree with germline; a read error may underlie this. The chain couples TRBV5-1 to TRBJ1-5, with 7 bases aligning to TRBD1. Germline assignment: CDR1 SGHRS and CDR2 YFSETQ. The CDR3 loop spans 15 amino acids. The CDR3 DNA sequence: TGTGCCAGCAGCTTGGGGGACAGTAGCAATCAGCCCCAGCATTTT. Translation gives CASSLGDSSNQPQHF.

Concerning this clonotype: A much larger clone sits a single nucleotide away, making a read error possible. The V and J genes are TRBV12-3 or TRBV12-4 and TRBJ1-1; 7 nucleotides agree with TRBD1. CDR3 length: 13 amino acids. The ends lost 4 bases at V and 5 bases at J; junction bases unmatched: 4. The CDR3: CASSYRGKTEAFF. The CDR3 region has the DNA TGTGCCAGCAGTTACAGGGGTAAGACTGAAGCTTTCTTT.

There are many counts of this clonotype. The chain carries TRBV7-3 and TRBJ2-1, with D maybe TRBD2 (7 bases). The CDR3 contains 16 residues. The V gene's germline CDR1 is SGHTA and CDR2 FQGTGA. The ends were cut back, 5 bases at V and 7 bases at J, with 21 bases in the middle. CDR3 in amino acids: CASSTSPGGVTNEQFF. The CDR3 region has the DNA TGTGCCAGCAGCACCTCCCCGGGGGGCGTTACAAATGAGCAGTTCTTC. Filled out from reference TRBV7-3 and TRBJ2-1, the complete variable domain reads GAGVSQTPSNKVTEKGKYVELRCDPISGHTALYWYRQSLGQGPEFLIYFQGTGAADDSGLPNDRFFAVRPEGSVSTLKIQRTERGDSAVYLCASSTSPGGVTNEQFFGPGTRLTVL.

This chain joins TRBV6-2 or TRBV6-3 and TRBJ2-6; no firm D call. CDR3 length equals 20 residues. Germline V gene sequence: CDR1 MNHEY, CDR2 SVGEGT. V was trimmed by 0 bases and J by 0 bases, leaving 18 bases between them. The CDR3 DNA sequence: TGTGCCAGCAGTTACTCGGCTAGTTCGACCGCCCTCTCTGGGGCCAACGTCCTGACTTTC. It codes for CASSYSASSTALSGANVLTF.

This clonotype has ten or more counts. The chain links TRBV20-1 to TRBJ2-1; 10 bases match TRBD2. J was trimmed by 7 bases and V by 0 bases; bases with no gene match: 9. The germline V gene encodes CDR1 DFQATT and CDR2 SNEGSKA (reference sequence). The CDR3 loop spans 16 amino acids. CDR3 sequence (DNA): TGCAGTGCTAGAGATACCCCAGCGGGGGGGACGAATGAGCAGTTCTTC. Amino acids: CSARDTPAGGTNEQFF.

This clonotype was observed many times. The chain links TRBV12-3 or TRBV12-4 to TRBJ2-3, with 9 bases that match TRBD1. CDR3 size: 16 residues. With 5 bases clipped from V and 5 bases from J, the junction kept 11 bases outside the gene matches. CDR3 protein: CASSPPGTGIGDTQYF. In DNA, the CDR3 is TGTGCCAGCAGTCCCCCCGGGACAGGGATTGGAGATACGCAGTATTTT.

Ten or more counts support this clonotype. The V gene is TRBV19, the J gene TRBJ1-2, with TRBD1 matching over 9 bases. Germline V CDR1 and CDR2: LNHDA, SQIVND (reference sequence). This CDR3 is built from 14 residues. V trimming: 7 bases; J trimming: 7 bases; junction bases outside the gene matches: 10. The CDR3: CASIGTGIWGGYTF. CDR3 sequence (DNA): TGTGCCAGTATCGGGACAGGGATTTGGGGTGGCTACACCTTC.

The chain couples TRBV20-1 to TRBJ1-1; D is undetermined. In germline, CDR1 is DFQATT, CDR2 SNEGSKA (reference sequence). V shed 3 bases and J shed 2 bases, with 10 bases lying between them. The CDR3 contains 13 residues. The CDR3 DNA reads TGCAGTGCTAGTAACCAGCCTAACACTGAAGCTTTCTTT. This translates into CSASNQPNTEAFF.

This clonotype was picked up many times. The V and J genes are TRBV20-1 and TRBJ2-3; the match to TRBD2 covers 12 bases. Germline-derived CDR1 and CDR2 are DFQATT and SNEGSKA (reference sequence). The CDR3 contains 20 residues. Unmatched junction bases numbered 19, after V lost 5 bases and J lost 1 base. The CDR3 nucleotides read TGCAGTGCTCTACGAGCGGCTAGCGGGGGGGGGAGACCACGCACAGATACGCAGTATTTT. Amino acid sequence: CSALRAASGGGRPRTDTQYF.

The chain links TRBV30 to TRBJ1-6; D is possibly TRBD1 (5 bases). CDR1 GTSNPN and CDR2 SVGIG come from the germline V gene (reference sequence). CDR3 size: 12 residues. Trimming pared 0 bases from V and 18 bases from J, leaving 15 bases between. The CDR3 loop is CAWSVGHQGTHF. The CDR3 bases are TGTGCCTGGAGTGTAGGACACCAGGGTACCCACTTT. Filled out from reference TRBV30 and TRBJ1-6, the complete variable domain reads SQTIHQWPATLVQPVGSPLSLECTVEGTSNPNLYWYRQAAGRGLQLLFYSVGIGQISSEVPQNLSASRPQDRQFILSSKKLLLSDSGFYLCAWSVGHQGTHFGNGTRLTVT.

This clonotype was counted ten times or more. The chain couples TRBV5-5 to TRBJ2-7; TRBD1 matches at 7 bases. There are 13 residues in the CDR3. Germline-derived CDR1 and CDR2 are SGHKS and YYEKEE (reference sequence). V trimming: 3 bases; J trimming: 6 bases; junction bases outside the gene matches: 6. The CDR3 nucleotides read TGTGCCAGCAGCTCGACAGGGACCACCGAGCAGTACTTC. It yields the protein CASSSTGTTEQYF.

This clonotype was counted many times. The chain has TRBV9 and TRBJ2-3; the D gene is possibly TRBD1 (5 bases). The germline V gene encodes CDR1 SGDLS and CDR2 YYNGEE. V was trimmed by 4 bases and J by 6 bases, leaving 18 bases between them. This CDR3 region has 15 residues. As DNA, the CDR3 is TGTGCCAGCAGCCCCCAGCTCAGGGTTTCGGATACGCAGTATTTT. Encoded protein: CASSPQLRVSDTQYF.

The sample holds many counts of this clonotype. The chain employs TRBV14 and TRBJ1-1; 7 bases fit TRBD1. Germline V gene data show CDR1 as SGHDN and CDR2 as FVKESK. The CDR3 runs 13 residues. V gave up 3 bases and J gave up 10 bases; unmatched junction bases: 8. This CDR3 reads CASSHAGTVRAFF. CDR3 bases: TGTGCCAGCAGCCACGCCGGGACAGTGAGAGCTTTCTTT.

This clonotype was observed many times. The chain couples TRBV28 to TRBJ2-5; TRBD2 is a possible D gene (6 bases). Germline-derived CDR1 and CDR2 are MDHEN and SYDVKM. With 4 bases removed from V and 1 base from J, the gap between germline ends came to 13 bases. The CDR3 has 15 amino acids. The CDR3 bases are TGTGCCAGCAGTTCGTCCGGGGGACCCCAAGAGACCCAGTACTTC. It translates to CASSSSGGPQETQYF.

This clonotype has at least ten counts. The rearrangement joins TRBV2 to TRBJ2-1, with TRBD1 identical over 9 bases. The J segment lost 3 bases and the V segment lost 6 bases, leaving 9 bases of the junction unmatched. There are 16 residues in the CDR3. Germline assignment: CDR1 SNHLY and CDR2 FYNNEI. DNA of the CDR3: TGTGCCAGCAGCAACCCGGGACAGGGATTCTACAATGAGCAGTTCTTC. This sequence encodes CASSNPGQGFYNEQFF.

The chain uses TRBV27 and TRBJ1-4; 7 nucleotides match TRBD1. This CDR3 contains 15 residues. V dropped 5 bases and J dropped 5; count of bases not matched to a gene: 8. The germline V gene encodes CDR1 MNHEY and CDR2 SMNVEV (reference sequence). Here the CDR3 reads CASSPGTVRNEKLFF. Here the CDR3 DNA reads TGTGCCAGCAGTCCCGGGACAGTTAGAAATGAAAAACTGTTTTTT. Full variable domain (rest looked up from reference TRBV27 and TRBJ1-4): EAQVTQNPRYLITVTGKKLTVTCSQNMNHEYMSWYRQDPGLGLRQIYYSMNVEVTDKGDVPEGYKVSRKEKRNFPLILESPSPNQTSLYFCASSPGTVRNEKLFFGSGTQLSVL.

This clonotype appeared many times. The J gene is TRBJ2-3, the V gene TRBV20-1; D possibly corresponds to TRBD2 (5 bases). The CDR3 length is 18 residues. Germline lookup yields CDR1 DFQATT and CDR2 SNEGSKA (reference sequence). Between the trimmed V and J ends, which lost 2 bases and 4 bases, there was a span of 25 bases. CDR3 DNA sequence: TGCAGTGCTAGATGGGGTCCCTCAGGACTCCGTCGCGCAGATACGCAGTATTTT. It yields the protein CSARWGPSGLRRADTQYF.

The chain's CDR3 is CASSENGPNSPLHF. The CDR3 nucleotides are TGTGCCAGCAGTGAAAACGGACCTAATTCACCCCTCCACTTT. The V and J genes are TRBV2 and TRBJ1-6; no clear D gene. Germline V CDR1 and CDR2: SNHLY, FYNNEI. The CDR3 consists of 14 residues. Deletions cut 2 bases from V and 6 bases from J, with 8 bases between.

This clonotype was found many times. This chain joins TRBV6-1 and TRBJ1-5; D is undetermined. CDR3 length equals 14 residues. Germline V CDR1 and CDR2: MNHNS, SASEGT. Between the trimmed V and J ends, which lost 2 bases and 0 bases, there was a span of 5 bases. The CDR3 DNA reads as TGTGCCAGCAGTGAAATGGATAGCAATCAGCCCCAGCATTTT. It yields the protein CASSEMDSNQPQHF.